This T cell receptor (beta chain) is drawn from a study of radiotherapy plus CTLA-4 blockade in lung cancer. Method: immunoSEQ multiplex PCR; TCRdb's copy keeps in-frame clones and lacks some. The profile shows 51,000 or so clones, approximately 91% of them singletons. Trimming cost V 3 bases and J 4 bases, with 12 bases left between them. This CDR3 spans 14 amino acids. Germline V gene data show CDR1 as SEHNR and CDR2 as FQNEAQ (reference sequence). CTLA-4 blockade using ipilimumab, together with focal radiation, was received by patients with chemo-refractory metastatic non-small-cell lung cancer. This receptor was obtained from a human donor with non-small cell lung cancer whose response to radiotherapy plus ipilimumab could not be evaluated. The gene calls are TRBV7-9 and TRBJ1-2; possible D gene TRBD1, 6 bases. The starting material was peripheral blood, obtained from a patient treated with radiotherapy plus ipilimumab. The CDR3 loop is CASSFQGLGYGYTF. The CDR3 nucleotides read TGTGCCAGCAGCTTCCAGGGGCTGGGCTATGGCTACACCTTC.